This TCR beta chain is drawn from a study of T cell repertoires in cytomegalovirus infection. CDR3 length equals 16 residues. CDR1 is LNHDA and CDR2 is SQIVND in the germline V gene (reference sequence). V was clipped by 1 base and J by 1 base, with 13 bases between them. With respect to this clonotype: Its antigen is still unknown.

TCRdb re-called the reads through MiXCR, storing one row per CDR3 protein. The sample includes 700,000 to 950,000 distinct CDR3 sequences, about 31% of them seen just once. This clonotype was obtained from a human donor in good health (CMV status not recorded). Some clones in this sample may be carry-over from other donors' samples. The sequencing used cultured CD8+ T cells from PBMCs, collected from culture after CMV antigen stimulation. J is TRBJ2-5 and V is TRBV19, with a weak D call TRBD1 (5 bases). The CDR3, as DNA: TGTGCCAGTAGTATAGGGGCCCTCAGGGCCCAAGAGACCCAGTACTTC. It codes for CASSIGALRAQETQYF.